The text below deals with one T cell receptor (beta chain). It lacks a known antigen. Within one base of it there is no much larger clone, and no base qualities were kept. The entry originates in a study of cytomegalovirus exposure and HLA in healthy donors (dated by TCRdb to the late 2010s). Regarding the research as a whole: An earlier analysis of some 620 of the donors reported about 280 Gb of sequence data and 117 million unique TCR beta sequences obtained from around 190 million T cells. The T cell repertoires of under 700 subjects were profiled by immunosequencing and related to cytomegalovirus serostatus. All discovery cohort repertoires had been generated using a single sequencing platform. To predict cytomegalovirus infection status, the study combined high-throughput TCR immunosequencing, statistical association of individual TCRs with disease status, and machine learning. Genome-wide SNP genotypes for about 55% of the 666 donors were used in a later genetic analysis, which treated that subset as a discovery cohort. Of the roughly 400 genotyped donors, 65% to 90% fell in the genetic ancestry cluster associated with self-reported Caucasian donors. The later analysis used no new phenotypic data to find candidate immune exposures, relying instead on TCR beta sequences and their occurrence across donors. Four or five DR-DQ haplotypes were treated as single units for association and clustering because of strong linkage in the cohort. Roughly 300 gigabases of sequencing data and 75 million to 85 million unique TCR sequences made up an early release that covered under 750 HLA-typed donors. Among about 400 genotyped donors of the cohort, an average of roughly 230,000 unique TCR beta nucleotide sequences was sequenced per donor, of which roughly 17% were non-productive. A later analysis re-analyzed previously published TCR beta repertoires from 550 to 700 donors and added high-resolution HLA genotyping to study TCR occurrence patterns. An earlier analysis of 587 of the donors used high-throughput TCR beta sequencing to judge whether each TCR beta V gene segment behaved as functional or pseudogenic. The number of typed donors differed by locus: about 620-640 for A, B, C, DRB1 and DQB1; approximately 540 for DQA1; around 580 for DPA1; and 450 to 480 for DPB1. Both class I and class II loci were covered by HLA typing, at four-digit resolution. Donor age, sex, ethnicity and CMV serostatus were compiled alongside the repertoire data. The aim of the study was to test whether cataloging public T cell receptors could identify signatures of past pathogen exposure. Besides the first cohort of 666 subjects, a separate validation cohort made up of about 120 different subjects was used. General study outcomes and caveats: Compared with the roughly 600-donor mean, donors in an Asian-associated ancestry cluster had fewer N-insertions in productive TCRs, according to a later genetic analysis. In both the original and validation cohorts, the classifier was reported to diagnose cytomegalovirus status with high specificity and sensitivity. At a false discovery rate of 0.05, a later analysis linked fewer than 20,000 TCR beta sequences to specific HLA alleles. The study listed around 160 TCR beta chains as associated with cytomegalovirus. In a later genetic analysis, a missense DCLRE1C variant was associated with V-gene and J-gene trimming of TCR beta chains, and the association was replicated in an independent cohort. A group of highly shared sequence variants was considered likely to be a technical artifact of the sequencing pipeline. The presence/absence analyses assumed that sequencing depth was roughly uniform across donors, and that assumption may not be true. The 87-base-pair reads could not distinguish some IMGT-functional V segments, including TRBV6-2 and TRBV6-3, so those segments were excluded. Several of the top co-occurrence clusters appeared to be linked to parvovirus B19, influenza, CMV and Epstein-Barr virus, according to a later analysis. Only TCR beta chains were sequenced in this cohort, and the absence of alpha or paired-chain data limited detectable features. Because HLA typing was unavailable for some donors at each locus, only the typed subset was used in association tests. When HLA alleles, especially DR and DQ, strongly co-occurred, attributing TCR associations to individual alleles was difficult. In a later analysis, HLA-associated TCR beta chains were found to be more clonally expanded and to have lower generation probabilities than equally common non-associated chains. According to the authors, the approach could potentially be generalized to other disease states and immunological phenotypes. Most TCR sequences were observed very rarely across donors, whereas some public TCRs were present in many individuals. Immune exposure information for the cohort was limited to CMV serostatus. Most CMV-associated TCR beta chains appeared to be HLA-restricted in a later analysis, and the HLA associations seemed to be driven largely by CMV exposure. Three of the identified cytomegalovirus-associated TCR beta chains were confirmed in vitro to be specific for cytomegalovirus antigens. A further reported finding was that TCR beta sequences accurately predicted the HLA-A and HLA-B alleles for most subjects in the first cohort. The earlier analysis of approximately 560 of the donors excluded about 16 rarely observed V segments, including chromosome 9 orphons, because counts were too low. In a later analysis, the rate of TCR association differed among HLA loci, with DRB1 alleles having the most associated TCRs and HLA-C alleles having the fewest. Linkage disequilibrium might explain the correlated functional status among segregating V segments, but an unknown experimental factor could not be ruled out. Broadly in line with IMGT annotations, most TCR beta V segments showed up in productive rearrangements about 87% or about 30% of the time in an earlier analysis of around 600 of the donors.

Library construction relied on the immunoSEQ multiplex PCR assay. A mixture of 60 forward primers for TCR Vbeta segments and 13 reverse primers for TCR Jbeta segments was used in the multiplex PCR. The CDR3 region of rearranged TCR beta genes was amplified from genomic DNA with a multiplex PCR assay. The Illumina HiSeq System was used to sequence the amplified TCR beta libraries as 87-base-pair reads. Per the authors' processing: In a later analysis, about 80 million unique TCR beta chains were counted across the approximately 670 repertoires, and around 10 million of these chains were shared by at least two donors. Raw reads were error-corrected and collapsed into unique sequences with a nearest-neighbor algorithm that merged closely related sequences to remove PCR and sequencing errors. CDR3 sequences were aligned to IMGT reference sequences to assign V, D and J gene segments. For a sequence to be retained, a match of at least six nucleotides was required to both a V gene segment and a J gene segment. A rearrangement was called productive if the CDR3 had no stop codons and remained in frame with V and J, and every other rearrangement was called non-productive. CDR3 was defined by IMGT convention, running from the second conserved V-encoded cysteine to the conserved J-encoded phenylalanine. Sequences without an unambiguous match to a single V gene segment were excluded from the earlier analysis of several hundred of the donors. An earlier analysis of some 500 of the donors classified V segments as functional when productive rearrangements were above 56.7% and as segregating when the standard deviation between donors was above 5%. A statistical classification framework was developed to diagnose cytomegalovirus status using the catalog of TCR beta chain sequences. A later analysis assigned V and J genes by comparing TCR nucleotide sequences with IMGT/GENE-DB human TR gene sequences. The TCRdist pipeline was used in a later analysis to assign CDR3 sequences and most-parsimonious VDJ recombination scenarios. A later analysis defined each TCR beta chain by its CDR3 amino acid sequence plus V-gene family, and excluded reads lacking a unique V-gene family. A later analysis removed roughly 590 highly shared, low-generation-probability nucleotide sequences to deal with suspected cross-contamination and a sequencing artifact. For each public chain, a later analysis derived a clonal expansion index from normalized ranks of inferred template counts within each repertoire. A later analysis computed generation probabilities with a VDJ recombination model fitted to out-of-frame rearrangements, and checked the results against IGoR. In a later analysis, TCR-TCR, TCR-HLA and TCR-CMV co-occurrence was scored with hypergeometric tests, and a repertoire-size bias correction was applied to TCR pairs. To estimate false discovery rates, a later analysis permuted the HLA or CMV assignments 20 times. In a later analysis, co-occurring TCRs were grouped using DBSCAN, with TCRdist sequence similarity added in when clustering inside HLA-allele-positive subsets. Co-occurrence clustering excluded repertoires with fewer than 30,000 or more than 120,000 public chains, plus five with anomalous nucleotide sharing. Sourced from immuneACCESS, this table was stored by TCRdb with only in-frame sequences that have V and J called. A share of the clones is absent; for the studies checked, an unresolved V gene accounts for under half, and the remainder has no known explanation. V, J and clone size are taken as reported in that table, and D and trimming were inferred from the DNA itself. The sample data list over 120,000 clones, and 75% of these were observed just once. The ten most abundant clones make up around 7% of the sample.

V is trimmed back by 1 base and J by 6 bases, and the junction contains 7 bases that no gene match accounts for. CDR1 and CDR2, looked up from the germline V gene, are SQVTM and ANQGSEA. The cysteine opens and the phenylalanine closes a CDR3 of 15 amino acids. Of all the DNA, just the CDR3 is kept, 45 bases in frame from base 1. The cohort consisted of approximately 690 healthy bone marrow donors. All cohort members were sampled while nominally healthy, although unrecorded immune exposures were likely present. The donor tested CMV seronegative, placing the donor among the 352 seronegative members of the cohort. Every donor gave a peripheral blood sample, and the peripheral blood mononuclear cells from that sample were used for TCR beta sequencing. Genomic DNA was extracted from the blood cell samples with the Qiagen DNeasy Blood Extraction Kit.

The rearranged chain carries TRBV29-1 and TRBJ2-3; 10 nucleotides in the junction match TRBD2. Sequencing was carried out using PBMCs. The clonotype originates from a young man in good health and CMV-seronegative. The CDR3 here reads CSVEVGSSGSDTQYF. The DNA sequence is given as TGCAGCGTTGAAGTGGGCTCTAGCGGGAGTGATACGCAGTATTTT.